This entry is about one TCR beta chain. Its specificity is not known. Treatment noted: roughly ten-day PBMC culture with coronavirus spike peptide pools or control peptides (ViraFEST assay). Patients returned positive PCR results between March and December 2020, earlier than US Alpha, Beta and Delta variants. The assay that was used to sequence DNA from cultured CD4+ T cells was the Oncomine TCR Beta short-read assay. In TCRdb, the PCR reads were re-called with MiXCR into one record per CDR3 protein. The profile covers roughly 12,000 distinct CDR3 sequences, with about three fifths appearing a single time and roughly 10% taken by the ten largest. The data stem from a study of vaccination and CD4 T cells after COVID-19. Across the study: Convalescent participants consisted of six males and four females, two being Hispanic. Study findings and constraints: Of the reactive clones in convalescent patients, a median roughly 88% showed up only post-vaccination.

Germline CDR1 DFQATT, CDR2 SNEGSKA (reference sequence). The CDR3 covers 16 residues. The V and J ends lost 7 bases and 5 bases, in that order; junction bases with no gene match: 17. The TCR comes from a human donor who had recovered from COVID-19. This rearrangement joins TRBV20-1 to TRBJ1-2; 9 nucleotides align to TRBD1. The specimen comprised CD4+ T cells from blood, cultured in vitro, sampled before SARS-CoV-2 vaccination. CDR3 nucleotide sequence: TGCAGTGTCCCCGGGACAGGGAGCCGATCGACATATGGCTACACCTTC. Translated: CSVPGTGSRSTYGYTF.